Following are 6 T cell receptor beta chains from one sample sequenced in a study of spatial heterogeneity in lung cancer. Via MiXCR, TCRdb re-called the 5' RACE reads, giving one row per CDR3 protein. The table includes about 50,000 distinct CDR3 sequences, roughly 7.2% detected once. The time point here: sample taken at primary tumor resection. Material for sequencing was whole RNA from tumor, nontumor lung or frozen PBMC, left unsorted. The sequenced sample was PBMCs, obtained at surgery. These receptors came from a female donor with early-stage non-small cell lung cancer.

This clonotype was picked up many times. The chain couples TRBV12-3 or TRBV12-4 to TRBJ2-7; 12 nucleotides agree with TRBD2. This CDR3 is built from 15 residues. The trim removed 4 bases at V and 5 bases at J, leaving 6 bases unmatched. The CDR3 sequence: CASSSSGGAVHEQYF. The CDR3 nucleotides read TGTGCCAGCAGTTCTAGCGGGGGGGCCGTCCACGAGCAGTACTTC.

CDR3 in DNA: TGTGCCAGCAGCAGGGGACAGCCACCTGAAGCTTTCTTT. The encoded protein is CASSRGQPPEAFF. V is TRBV11-1 and J is TRBJ1-1, with 7 bases fitting TRBD1. Per germline, CDR1 SGHAT and CDR2 FQDESV (reference sequence). The ends lost 5 bases at V and 6 bases at J; junction bases unmatched: 6. The CDR3 spans 13 residues.

This clonotype was observed at least ten times. J is TRBJ1-2 and V is TRBV12-3 or TRBV12-4, with unresolved D. The CDR3 runs 12 residues. V shed 3 bases and J shed 8 bases, with 10 bases lying between them. The CDR3 reads CASSFSGRGYTF. DNA of the CDR3: TGTGCCAGCAGTTTCTCCGGCCGCGGCTACACCTTC.

In its sample, this clonotype ranks as large. The genes are TRBV23-1 and TRBJ2-3; 8 bases align to TRBD1. TRBV23-1 is placed among ORFs of uncertain function. The J segment lost 2 bases and the V segment lost 10 bases, leaving 5 bases of the junction unmatched. This CDR3 is 13 amino acids long. CDR3 in DNA: TGCGCCACGGACAGGGCGGACACAGATACGCAGTATTTT. It translates to CATDRADTDTQYF.

This clonotype was counted a few times. The chain couples TRBV6-1 to TRBJ1-1; TRBD1 aligns across 8 bases. J was trimmed by 4 bases and V by 1 base; bases with no gene match: 5. CDR1 MNHNS and CDR2 SASEGT come from the germline V gene. There are 15 residues in the CDR3. The chain's CDR3 is CASSEGQGAGTEAFF. CDR3 DNA sequence: TGTGCCAGCAGTGAAGGTCAGGGGGCCGGCACTGAAGCTTTCTTT.

This clonotype was recorded at least ten times. V and J are TRBV4-3 and TRBJ2-1; D gene uncertain. In germline, CDR1 is LGHNA, CDR2 YSLEER. CDR3 length: 16 residues. Between the trimmed V and J ends, which lost 0 bases and 0 bases, there was a span of 9 bases. The CDR3 DNA is TGCGCCAGCAGCCAAGATCGGGCAGTCTCCTACAATGAGCAGTTCTTC. It yields the protein CASSQDRAVSYNEQFF.